Reported below is one T cell receptor (beta chain). Its antigen is not known. At one of its ends the junction is not consistent with the germline gene, which may arise from a read error. Germline assignment: CDR1 SSHAT and CDR2 FNYEAQ (reference sequence). This CDR3 region has 15 residues. A 5'RACE template-switching step, the method used to make TCR cDNA, added a universal primer site and UMIs. TCRdb re-derived calls from the 5' RACE reads in MiXCR, one entry per CDR3 protein. This table holds under 700,000 distinct CDR3 sequences, roughly a sixth found once. The source of the sample is a study of T cells after yellow fever vaccination. General observations from the study: Any FACS-sorted repertoire could hold abundant clonotypes that contaminate it from the bulk population.

The receptor was derived from a young man who received the YFV17D yellow fever vaccine. The gene calls are TRBV7-7 and TRBJ2-1; D possibly matches TRBD1 or TRBD2 (5 bases each). The source was PBMCs, collected less than 6 days after the first yellow fever vaccination. CDR3 coding DNA: TGTGCTAGCAGCTTCGGACCGGGACCCAACAATGAGCAGTTCTTC. The encoded protein is CASSFGPGPNNEQFF.